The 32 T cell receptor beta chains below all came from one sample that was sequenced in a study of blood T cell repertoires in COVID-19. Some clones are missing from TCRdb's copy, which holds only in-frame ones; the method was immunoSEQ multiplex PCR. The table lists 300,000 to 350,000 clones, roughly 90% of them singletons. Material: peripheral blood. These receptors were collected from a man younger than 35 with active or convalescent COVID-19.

The CDR3 sequence: CASSLGSTDTQYF. CDR3 sequence (DNA): TGCGCCAGCAGCTTGGGTTCGACAGATACGCAGTATTTT. The chain couples TRBV5-1 to TRBJ2-3; D ambiguous. CDR1 is SGHRS and CDR2 is YFSETQ in the germline V gene. Trimming cost V 0 bases and J 3 bases, with 5 bases left between them. The CDR3 covers 13 residues.

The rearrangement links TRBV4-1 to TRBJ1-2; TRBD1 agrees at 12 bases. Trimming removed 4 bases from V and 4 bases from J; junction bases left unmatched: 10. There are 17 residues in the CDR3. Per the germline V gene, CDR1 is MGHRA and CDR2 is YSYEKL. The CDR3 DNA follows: TGCGCCAGCAGCCCAGTGCCGGGACAGGGGGCAGGCTATGGCTACACCTTC. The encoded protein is CASSPVPGQGAGYGYTF.

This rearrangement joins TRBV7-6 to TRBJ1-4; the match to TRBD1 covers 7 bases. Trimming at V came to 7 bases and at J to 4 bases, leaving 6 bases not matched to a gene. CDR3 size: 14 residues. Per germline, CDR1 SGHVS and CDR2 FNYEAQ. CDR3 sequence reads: CASTLGQSNEKLFF. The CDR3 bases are TGTGCCAGCACCTTGGGACAGAGTAATGAAAAACTGTTTTTT.

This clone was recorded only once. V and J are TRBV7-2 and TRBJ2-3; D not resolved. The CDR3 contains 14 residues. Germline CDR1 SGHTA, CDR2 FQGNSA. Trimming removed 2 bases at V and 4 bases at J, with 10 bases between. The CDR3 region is CASSLSSSSDTQYF. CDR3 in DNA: TGTGCCAGCAGCTTATCGAGTTCTTCAGATACGCAGTATTTT.

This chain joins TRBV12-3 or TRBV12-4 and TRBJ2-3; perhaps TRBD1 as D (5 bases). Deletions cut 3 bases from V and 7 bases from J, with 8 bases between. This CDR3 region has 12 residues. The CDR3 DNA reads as TGTGCCAGCAGTTTCAGGGCAAATACGCAGTATTTT. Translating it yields CASSFRANTQYF.

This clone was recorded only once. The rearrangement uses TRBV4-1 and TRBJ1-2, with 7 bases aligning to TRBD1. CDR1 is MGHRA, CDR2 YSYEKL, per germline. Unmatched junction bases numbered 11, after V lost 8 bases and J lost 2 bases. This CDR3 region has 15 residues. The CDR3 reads CASSRAGQTNYGYTF. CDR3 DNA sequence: TGCGCCAGCTCCCGGGCGGGACAGACGAACTATGGCTACACCTTC.

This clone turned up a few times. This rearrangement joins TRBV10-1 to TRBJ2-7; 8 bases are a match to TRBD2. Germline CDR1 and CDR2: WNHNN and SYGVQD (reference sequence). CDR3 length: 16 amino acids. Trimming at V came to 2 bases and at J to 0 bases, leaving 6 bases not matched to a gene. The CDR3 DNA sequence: TGCGCCAGCAGTGAGGGAGCGGGAGCTGCCTCCTACGAGCAGTACTTC. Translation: CASSEGAGAASYEQYF.

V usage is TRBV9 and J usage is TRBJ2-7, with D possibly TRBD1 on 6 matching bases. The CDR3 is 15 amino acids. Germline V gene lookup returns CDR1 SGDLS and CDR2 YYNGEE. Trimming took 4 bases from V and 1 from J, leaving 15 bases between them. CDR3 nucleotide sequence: TGTGCCAGCAGCCCACAGGGCAGCTCATCCTACGAGCAGTACTTC. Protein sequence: CASSPQGSSSYEQYF.

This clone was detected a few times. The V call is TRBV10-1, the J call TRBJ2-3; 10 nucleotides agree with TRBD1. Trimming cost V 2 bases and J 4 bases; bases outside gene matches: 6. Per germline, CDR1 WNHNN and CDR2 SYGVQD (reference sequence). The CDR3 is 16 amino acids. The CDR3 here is CASSEDRGLVADTQYF. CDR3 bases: TGCGCCAGCAGTGAGGACAGGGGGCTCGTCGCAGATACGCAGTATTTT.

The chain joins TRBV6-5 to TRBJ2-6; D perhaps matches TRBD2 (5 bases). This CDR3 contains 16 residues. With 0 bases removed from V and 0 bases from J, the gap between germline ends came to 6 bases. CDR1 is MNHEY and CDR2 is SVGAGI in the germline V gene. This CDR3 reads CASSYSGSSGANVLTF. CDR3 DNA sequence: TGTGCCAGCAGTTACTCAGGGAGCTCTGGGGCCAACGTCCTGACTTTC.

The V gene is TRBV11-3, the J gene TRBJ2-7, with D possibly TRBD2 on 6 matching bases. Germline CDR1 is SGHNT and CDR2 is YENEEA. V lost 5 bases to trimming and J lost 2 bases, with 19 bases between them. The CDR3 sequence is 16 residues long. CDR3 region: CASSVSSGTVTYEQYF. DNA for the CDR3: TGTGCCAGCAGCGTAAGCTCTGGGACTGTCACCTACGAGCAGTACTTC.

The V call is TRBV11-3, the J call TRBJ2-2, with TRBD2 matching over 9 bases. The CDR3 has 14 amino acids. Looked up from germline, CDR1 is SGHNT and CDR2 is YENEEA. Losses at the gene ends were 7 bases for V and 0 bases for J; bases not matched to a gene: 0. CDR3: CASKRGANTGELFF. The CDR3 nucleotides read TGTGCCAGCAAGCGGGGGGCGAACACCGGGGAGCTGTTTTTT.

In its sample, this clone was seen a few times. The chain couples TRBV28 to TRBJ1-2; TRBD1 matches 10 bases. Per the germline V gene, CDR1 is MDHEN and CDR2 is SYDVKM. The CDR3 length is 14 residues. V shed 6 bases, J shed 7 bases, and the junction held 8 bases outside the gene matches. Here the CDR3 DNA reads TGTGCCAGCAGATCTACCGGGACAGGGGTTGGCTACACCTTC. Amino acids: CASRSTGTGVGYTF.

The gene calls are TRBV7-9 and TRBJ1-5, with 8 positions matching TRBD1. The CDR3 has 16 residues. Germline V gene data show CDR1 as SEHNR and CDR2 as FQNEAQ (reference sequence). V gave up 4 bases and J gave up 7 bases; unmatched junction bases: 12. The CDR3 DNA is TGTGCCAGCAGCTCAACATCCCAGGGGGCAAGCCAGCCCCAGCATTTT. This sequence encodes CASSSTSQGASQPQHF.

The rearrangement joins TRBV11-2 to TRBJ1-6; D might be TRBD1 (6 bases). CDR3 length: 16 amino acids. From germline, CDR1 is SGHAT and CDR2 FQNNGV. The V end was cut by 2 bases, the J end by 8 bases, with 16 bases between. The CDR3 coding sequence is TGTGCCAGCAGCTTATTGGGAGGGGGTGGGGATTCACCCCTCCACTTT. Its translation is CASSLLGGGGDSPLHF.

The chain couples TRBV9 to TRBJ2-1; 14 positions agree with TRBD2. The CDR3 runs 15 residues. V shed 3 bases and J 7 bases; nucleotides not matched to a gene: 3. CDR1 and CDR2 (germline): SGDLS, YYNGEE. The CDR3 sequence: CASSAGTSGSNEQFF. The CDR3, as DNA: TGTGCCAGCAGCGCCGGGACTAGCGGGAGTAATGAGCAGTTCTTC.

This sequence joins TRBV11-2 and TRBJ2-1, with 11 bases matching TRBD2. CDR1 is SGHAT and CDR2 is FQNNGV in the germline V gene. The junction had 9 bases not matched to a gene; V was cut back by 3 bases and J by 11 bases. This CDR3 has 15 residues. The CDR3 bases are TGTGCCAGCAGCTTCGGGGCTAGCGGGGGGCCCAAGCAGTTCTTC. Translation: CASSFGASGGPKQFF.

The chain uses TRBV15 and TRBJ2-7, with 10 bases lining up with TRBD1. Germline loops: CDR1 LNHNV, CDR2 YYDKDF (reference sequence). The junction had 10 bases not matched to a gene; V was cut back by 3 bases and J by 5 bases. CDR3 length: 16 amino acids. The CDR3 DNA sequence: TGTGCCACCAGCAGCATGAGCCGACAGGGGGCCGACGAGCAGTACTTC. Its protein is CATSSMSRQGADEQYF.

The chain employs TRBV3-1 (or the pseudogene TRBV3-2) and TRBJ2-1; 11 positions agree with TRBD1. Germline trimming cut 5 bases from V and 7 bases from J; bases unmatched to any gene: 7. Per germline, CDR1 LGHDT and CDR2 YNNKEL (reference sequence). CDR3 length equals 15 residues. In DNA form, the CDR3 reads TGTGCCAGCAGCTCCCGGGACAGGGGGTTGAATGAGCAGTTCTTC. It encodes CASSSRDRGLNEQFF.

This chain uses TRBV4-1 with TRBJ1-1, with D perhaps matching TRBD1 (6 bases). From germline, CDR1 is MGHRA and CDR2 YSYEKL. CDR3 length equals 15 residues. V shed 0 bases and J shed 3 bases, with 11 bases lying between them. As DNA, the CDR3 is TGCGCCAGCAGCCAAGACAGGGGTCCGGACACTGAAGCTTTCTTT. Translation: CASSQDRGPDTEAFF.

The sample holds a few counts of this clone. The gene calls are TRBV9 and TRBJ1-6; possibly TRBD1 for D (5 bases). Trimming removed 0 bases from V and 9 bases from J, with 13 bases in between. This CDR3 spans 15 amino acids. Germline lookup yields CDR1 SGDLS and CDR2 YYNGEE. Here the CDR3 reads CASSVGDSSVSPLHF. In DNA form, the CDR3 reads TGTGCCAGCAGCGTAGGGGACTCATCGGTTTCACCCCTCCACTTT.

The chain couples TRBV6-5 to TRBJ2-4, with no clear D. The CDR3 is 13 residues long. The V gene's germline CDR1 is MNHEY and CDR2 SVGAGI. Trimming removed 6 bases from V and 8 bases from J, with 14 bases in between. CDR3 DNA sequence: TGTGCCAGCAGCAAAAAGGAGCTGGACATTCAGTACTTC. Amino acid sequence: CASSKKELDIQYF.

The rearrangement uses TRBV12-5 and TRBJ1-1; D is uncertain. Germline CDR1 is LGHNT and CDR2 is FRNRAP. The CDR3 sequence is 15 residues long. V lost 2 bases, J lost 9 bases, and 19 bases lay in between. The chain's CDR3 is CASGLTDGVFFQAFF. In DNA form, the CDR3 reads TGTGCTAGTGGTTTGACCGACGGGGTTTTTTTTCAAGCTTTCTTT.

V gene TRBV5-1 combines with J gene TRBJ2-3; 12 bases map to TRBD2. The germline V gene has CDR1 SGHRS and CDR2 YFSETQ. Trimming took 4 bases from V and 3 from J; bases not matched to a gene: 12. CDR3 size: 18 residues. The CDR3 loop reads CASSPGLAGLFGTDTQYF. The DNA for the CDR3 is TGCGCCAGCAGCCCAGGACTAGCGGGGTTGTTTGGTACAGATACGCAGTATTTT.

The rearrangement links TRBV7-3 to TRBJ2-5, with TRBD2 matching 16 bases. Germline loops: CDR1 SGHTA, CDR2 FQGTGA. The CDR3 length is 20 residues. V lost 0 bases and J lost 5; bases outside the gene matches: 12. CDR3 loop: CASSLTGLAGGPTKSETQYF. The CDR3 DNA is TGTGCCAGCAGCTTAACGGGACTAGCGGGAGGGCCGACAAAAAGTGAGACCCAGTACTTC.

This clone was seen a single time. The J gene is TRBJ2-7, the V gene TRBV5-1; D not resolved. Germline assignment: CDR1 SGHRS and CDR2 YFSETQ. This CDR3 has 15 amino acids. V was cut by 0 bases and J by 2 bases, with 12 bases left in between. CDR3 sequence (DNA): TGCGCCAGCAGCTTGGCCGGCAGGTCTGCCTACGAGCAGTACTTC. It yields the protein CASSLAGRSAYEQYF.

CDR3 residues: CASSYRENSPLHF. As DNA, the CDR3 is TGTGCCAGCAGTTACAGGGAGAATTCACCCCTCCACTTT. The V call is TRBV6-5, the J call TRBJ1-6; no definite D call. The CDR3 spans 13 residues. Germline V gene sequence: CDR1 MNHEY, CDR2 SVGAGI. Trimming cost V 2 bases and J 7 bases, with 6 bases left between them.

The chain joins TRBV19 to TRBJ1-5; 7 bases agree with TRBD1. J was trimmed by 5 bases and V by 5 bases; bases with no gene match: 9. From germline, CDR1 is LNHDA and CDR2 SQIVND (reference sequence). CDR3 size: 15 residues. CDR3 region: CASSPQGRWDQPQHF. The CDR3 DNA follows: TGTGCCAGTAGTCCACAGGGGCGTTGGGATCAGCCCCAGCATTTT.

The CDR3 spells CASSLRRTGEYYNEQFF. CDR3 sequence (DNA): TGTGCCAGCAGTCTTCGTAGGACAGGGGAATACTACAATGAGCAGTTCTTC. This sequence joins TRBV5-4 and TRBJ2-1, with 9 bases that match TRBD1. Germline V gene lookup returns CDR1 SGHNT and CDR2 YYREEE (reference sequence). The CDR3 sequence is 17 residues long. V shed 5 bases and J 3 bases; nucleotides not matched to a gene: 12.

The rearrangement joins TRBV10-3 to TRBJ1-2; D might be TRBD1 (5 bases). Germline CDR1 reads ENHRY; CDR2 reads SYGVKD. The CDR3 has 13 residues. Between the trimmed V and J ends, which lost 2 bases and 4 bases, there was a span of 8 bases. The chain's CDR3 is CAISEDRSYGYTF. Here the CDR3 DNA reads TGTGCCATCAGTGAGGACAGAAGCTATGGCTACACCTTC.

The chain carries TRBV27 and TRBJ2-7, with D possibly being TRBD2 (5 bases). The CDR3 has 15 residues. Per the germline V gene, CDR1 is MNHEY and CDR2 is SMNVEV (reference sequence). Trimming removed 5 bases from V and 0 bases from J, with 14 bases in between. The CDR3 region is CASSQKRTSSYEQYF. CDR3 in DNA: TGTGCCAGCAGTCAGAAACGAACTAGCTCCTACGAGCAGTACTTC.

The CDR3 bases are TGTGCCACCTACTCTGGGGCTGGCAATCAGCCCCAGCATTTT. Translation gives CATYSGAGNQPQHF. The chain is built from TRBV10-3 and TRBJ1-5; D perhaps matches TRBD1 (5 bases). There are 14 residues in the CDR3. Germline assignment: CDR1 ENHRY and CDR2 SYGVKD. Trimming took 10 bases from V and 2 from J, leaving 15 bases between them.